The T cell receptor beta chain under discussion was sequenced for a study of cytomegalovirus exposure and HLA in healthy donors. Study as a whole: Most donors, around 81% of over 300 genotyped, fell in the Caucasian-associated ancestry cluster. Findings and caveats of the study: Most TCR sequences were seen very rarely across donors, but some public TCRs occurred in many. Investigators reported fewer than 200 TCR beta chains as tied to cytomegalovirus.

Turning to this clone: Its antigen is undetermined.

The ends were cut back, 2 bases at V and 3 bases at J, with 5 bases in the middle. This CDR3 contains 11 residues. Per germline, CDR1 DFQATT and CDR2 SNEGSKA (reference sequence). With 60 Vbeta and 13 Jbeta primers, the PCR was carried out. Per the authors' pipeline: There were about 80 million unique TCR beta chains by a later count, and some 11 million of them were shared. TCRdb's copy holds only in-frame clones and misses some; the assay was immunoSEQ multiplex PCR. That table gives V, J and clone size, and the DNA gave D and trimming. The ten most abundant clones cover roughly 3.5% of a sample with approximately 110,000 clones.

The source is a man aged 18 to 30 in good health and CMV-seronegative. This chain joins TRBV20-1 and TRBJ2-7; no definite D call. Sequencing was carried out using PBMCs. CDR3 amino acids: CSARSYYEQYF. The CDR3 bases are TGCAGTGCTAGATCCTACTACGAGCAGTACTTC.